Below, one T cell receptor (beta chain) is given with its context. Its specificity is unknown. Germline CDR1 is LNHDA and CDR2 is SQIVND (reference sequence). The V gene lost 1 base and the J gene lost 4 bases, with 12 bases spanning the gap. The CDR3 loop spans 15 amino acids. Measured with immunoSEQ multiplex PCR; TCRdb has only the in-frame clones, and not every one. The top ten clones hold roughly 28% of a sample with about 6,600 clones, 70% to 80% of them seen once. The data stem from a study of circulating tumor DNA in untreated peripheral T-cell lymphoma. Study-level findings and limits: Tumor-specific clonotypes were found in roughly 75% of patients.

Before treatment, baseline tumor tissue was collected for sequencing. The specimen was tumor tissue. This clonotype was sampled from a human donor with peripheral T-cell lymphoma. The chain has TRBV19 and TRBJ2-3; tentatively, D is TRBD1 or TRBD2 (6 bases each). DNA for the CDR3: TGTGCCAGTAGTATAGGGGGGGCCGGTTCAGATACGCAGTATTTT. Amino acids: CASSIGGAGSDTQYF.